The rows below give T cell receptor beta chains drawn from one sample of a study of breast tumors, draining lymph nodes, adjacent tissues. One entry per CDR3 protein results from TCRdb running MiXCR on the multiplex PCR reads. Of roughly 110,000 distinct CDR3 sequences in the sample, 30% are singletons; the top ten hold 5.5% to 7%. Sequenced sample: axillary lymph node tissue. The receptors were gathered from a female donor with breast cancer. Some clones in this sample may be carry-over from other donors' samples. The CDR3 runs from the conserved cysteine through the conserved F or W. Each record gives: J gene, D gene, clone size, V gene, CDR3 protein, CDR3 DNA. D genes are given only for firm matches. Clone size is not always given. Where it is, it says once, few, many or a class for expanded clones.

j_gene: TRBJ1-2
d_gene: NA
abundance: NA
v_gene: TRBV15
CDR3aa: CATSGEPTGVSGYTF
CDR3nt: TGTGCCACTAGCGGAGAACCTACGGGGGTATCGGGCTACACCTTC

j_gene: TRBJ1-5
d_gene: TRBD1
abundance: NA
v_gene: TRBV11-2
CDR3aa: CASSPGQGGTYSNQPQHF
CDR3nt: TGTGCCAGCAGCCCCGGACAGGGGGGGACGTATAGCAATCAGCCCCAGCATTTT

j_gene: TRBJ2-2
d_gene: TRBD1
abundance: NA
v_gene: TRBV6-2/TRBV6-3
CDR3aa: CASRTGVGGELFF
CDR3nt: TGTGCCAGCAGGACAGGGGTTGGCGGGGAGCTGTTTTTT

j_gene: TRBJ1-1
d_gene: NA
abundance: NA
v_gene: TRBV28
CDR3aa: CAIEGFTEAFF
CDR3nt: TGTGCCATCGAGGGGTTCACTGAAGCTTTCTTT

j_gene: TRBJ2-3
d_gene: NA
abundance: many
v_gene: TRBV11-2
CDR3aa: CASSPRGVTDTQYF
CDR3nt: TGTGCCAGCAGCCCCAGGGGGGTAACAGATACGCAGTATTTT

j_gene: TRBJ2-1
d_gene: NA
abundance: many
v_gene: TRBV19
CDR3aa: CASSIHVLLDNEQFF
CDR3nt: TGTGCCAGTAGTATCCACGTCCTCCTCGACAATGAGCAGTTCTTC

j_gene: TRBJ2-1
d_gene: NA
abundance: many
v_gene: TRBV3-1
CDR3aa: CASSQGGGLYNEQFF
CDR3nt: TGTGCCAGCAGCCAAGGAGGCGGGCTGTACAATGAGCAGTTCTTC

j_gene: TRBJ1-1
d_gene: TRBD1
abundance: NA
v_gene: TRBV6-1
CDR3aa: CASSADRANTEAFF
CDR3nt: TGTGCCAGCAGTGCGGACAGGGCGAACACTGAAGCTTTCTTT

j_gene: TRBJ1-3
d_gene: TRBD1
abundance: many
v_gene: TRBV5-1
CDR3aa: CASSLGTAGNTIYF
CDR3nt: TGCGCCAGCAGCTTAGGGACAGCAGGAAACACCATATATTTT

j_gene: TRBJ2-5
d_gene: NA
abundance: many
v_gene: TRBV5-1
CDR3aa: CASSLVKGSGETQYF
CDR3nt: TGCGCCAGCAGCTTGGTGAAGGGAAGTGGGGAGACCCAGTACTTC

j_gene: TRBJ1-2
d_gene: NA
abundance: many
v_gene: TRBV10-2
CDR3aa: CASSAWSSCGYTF
CDR3nt: TGCGCCAGCAGTGCGTGGTCCTCCTGTGGCTACACCTTC

j_gene: TRBJ1-2
d_gene: TRBD1
abundance: NA
v_gene: TRBV2
CDR3aa: CASSEGLRTGTPYGYTF
CDR3nt: TGTGCCAGCAGTGAAGGACTGAGGACAGGGACTCCATATGGCTACACCTTC

j_gene: TRBJ2-1
d_gene: NA
abundance: NA
v_gene: TRBV19
CDR3aa: CAGSPSAGEQFF
CDR3nt: TGTGCCGGTAGTCCCAGCGCCGGTGAGCAGTTCTTC

j_gene: TRBJ2-3
d_gene: TRBD1
abundance: many
v_gene: TRBV2
CDR3aa: CASSLTQGDGSYF
CDR3nt: TGTGCCAGCAGTCTTACACAGGGGGATGGTTCGTATTTT

j_gene: TRBJ1-1
d_gene: TRBD1
abundance: NA
v_gene: TRBV5-1
CDR3aa: CASSGEQGGAEAFF
CDR3nt: TGCGCCAGCAGCGGCGAACAGGGGGGCGCTGAAGCTTTCTTT

j_gene: TRBJ2-1
d_gene: TRBD2
abundance: many
v_gene: TRBV18
CDR3aa: CASSPGLAGVSEQFF
CDR3nt: TGTGCCAGCTCACCGGGACTAGCGGGGGTCAGTGAGCAGTTCTTC

j_gene: TRBJ1-2
d_gene: NA
abundance: NA
v_gene: TRBV19
CDR3aa: CASSTPGRSGGYTF
CDR3nt: TGTGCCAGTAGTACCCCGGGACGGAGTGGTGGCTACACCTTC

j_gene: TRBJ2-5
d_gene: NA
abundance: many
v_gene: TRBV11-1
CDR3aa: CASSLGAGVKTQYF
CDR3nt: TGTGCCAGCAGCTTAGGGGCAGGGGTTAAGACCCAGTACTTC

j_gene: TRBJ2-1
d_gene: NA
abundance: many
v_gene: TRBV9
CDR3aa: CASSVGALSSYNEQFF
CDR3nt: TGTGCCAGCAGCGTAGGGGCCCTGAGCTCCTACAATGAGCAGTTCTTC

j_gene: TRBJ2-7
d_gene: TRBD2
abundance: many
v_gene: TRBV5-1
CDR3aa: CASTILAGGPYEQYF
CDR3nt: TGCGCCAGCACGATCCTAGCGGGAGGGCCTTACGAGCAGTACTTC

j_gene: TRBJ2-2
d_gene: TRBD1
abundance: many
v_gene: TRBV7-2
CDR3aa: CASSSYGTALTGELFF
CDR3nt: TGTGCCAGCAGCTCTTACGGGACAGCCTTAACCGGGGAGCTGTTTTTT

j_gene: TRBJ2-1
d_gene: NA
abundance: many
v_gene: TRBV12-3/TRBV12-4
CDR3aa: CASRPSGKYYNEQFF
CDR3nt: TGTGCCAGCAGACCTTCAGGGAAGTACTACAATGAGCAGTTCTTC

j_gene: TRBJ2-1
d_gene: NA
abundance: many
v_gene: TRBV24-1
CDR3aa: CATSEGGWDEQFF
CDR3nt: TGTGCCACCAGTGAAGGGGGTTGGGATGAGCAGTTCTTC

j_gene: TRBJ1-4
d_gene: NA
abundance: many
v_gene: TRBV2
CDR3aa: CASIPSGDNEKLFF
CDR3nt: TGTGCCAGCATTCCGTCGGGGGATAATGAAAAACTGTTTTTT

j_gene: TRBJ1-4
d_gene: NA
abundance: NA
v_gene: TRBV2
CDR3aa: CASRALDEKLFF
CDR3nt: TGTGCCAGCAGGGCCTTGGATGAAAAACTGTTTTTT

j_gene: TRBJ2-3
d_gene: NA
abundance: NA
v_gene: TRBV28
CDR3aa: CASSLSPRGHTQYF
CDR3nt: TGTGCCAGCAGTTTGTCCCCCAGGGGCCATACGCAGTATTTT

j_gene: TRBJ1-3
d_gene: NA
abundance: many
v_gene: TRBV25-1
CDR3aa: CASSGGHFSGNTIYF
CDR3nt: TGTGCCAGCAGTGGCGGACACTTTTCTGGAAACACCATATATTTT

j_gene: TRBJ2-5
d_gene: NA
abundance: many
v_gene: TRBV7-8
CDR3aa: CASSPPPAGAGETQYF
CDR3nt: TGTGCCAGCAGCCCACCCCCTGCGGGGGCCGGGGAGACCCAGTACTTC

j_gene: TRBJ1-2
d_gene: NA
abundance: many
v_gene: TRBV7-2
CDR3aa: CASSFTLDSNYGYTF
CDR3nt: TGTGCCAGCAGCTTTACCCTGGACAGTAACTATGGCTACACCTTC

j_gene: TRBJ2-3
d_gene: NA
abundance: many
v_gene: TRBV9
CDR3aa: CASSVASLTDTQYF
CDR3nt: TGTGCCAGCAGCGTAGCTAGCTTGACAGATACGCAGTATTTT

j_gene: TRBJ1-2
d_gene: TRBD1
abundance: many
v_gene: TRBV12-3/TRBV12-4
CDR3aa: CASTGDRGHGYTF
CDR3nt: TGTGCCAGCACCGGCGACAGGGGCCATGGCTACACCTTC

j_gene: TRBJ2-7
d_gene: TRBD2
abundance: once
v_gene: TRBV12-3/TRBV12-4
CDR3aa: CASSSGLAGGQQYF
CDR3nt: TGTGCCAGCAGTTCGGGACTAGCGGGGGGGCAGCAGTACTTC

j_gene: TRBJ2-7
d_gene: TRBD1
abundance: many
v_gene: TRBV20-1
CDR3aa: CSARGQGWVGEQYF
CDR3nt: TGCAGTGCTAGAGGACAGGGTTGGGTAGGCGAGCAGTACTTC

j_gene: TRBJ1-5
d_gene: TRBD1
abundance: many
v_gene: TRBV5-6
CDR3aa: CASSFGQGASPQHF
CDR3nt: TGTGCCAGCAGCTTCGGACAGGGGGCATCGCCCCAGCATTTT

j_gene: TRBJ2-7
d_gene: NA
abundance: NA
v_gene: TRBV20-1
CDR3aa: CSAREAEISYEQYF
CDR3nt: TGCAGTGCTAGAGAAGCGGAAATATCCTACGAGCAGTACTTC

j_gene: TRBJ2-3
d_gene: NA
abundance: NA
v_gene: TRBV15
CDR3aa: CATSTASSQCF
CDR3nt: TGTGCCACCAGCACCGCTAGTTCGCAGTGTTTT

j_gene: TRBJ2-2
d_gene: NA
abundance: many
v_gene: TRBV19
CDR3aa: CASRDSLLNTGELFF
CDR3nt: TGTGCCAGTAGGGACAGTCTCCTTAACACCGGGGAGCTGTTTTTT

j_gene: TRBJ1-2
d_gene: NA
abundance: many
v_gene: TRBV6-5
CDR3aa: CASSYDGTLGYTF
CDR3nt: TGTGCCAGCAGTTACGATGGGACATTGGGCTACACCTTC

j_gene: TRBJ2-1
d_gene: TRBD2
abundance: many
v_gene: TRBV24-1
CDR3aa: CATSDAGTTPNEQFF
CDR3nt: TGTGCCACCAGTGATGCCGGGACTACACCCAATGAGCAGTTCTTC

j_gene: TRBJ2-5
d_gene: NA
abundance: many
v_gene: TRBV5-1
CDR3aa: CASSSDKQETQYF
CDR3nt: TGCGCCAGCAGCTCGGACAAGCAAGAGACCCAGTACTTC

j_gene: TRBJ2-3
d_gene: TRBD2
abundance: NA
v_gene: TRBV6-1
CDR3aa: CASSEDWRGGDNTQYF
CDR3nt: TGTGCCAGCAGTGAAGATTGGCGGGGGGGGGATAATACGCAGTATTTT

j_gene: TRBJ2-7
d_gene: TRBD2
abundance: many
v_gene: TRBV14
CDR3aa: CASSQVGQRGAYEQYF
CDR3nt: TGTGCCAGCAGCCAAGTTGGCCAGCGGGGTGCCTACGAGCAGTACTTC

j_gene: TRBJ2-3
d_gene: NA
abundance: many
v_gene: TRBV5-4
CDR3aa: CASSPFPGKDTQYF
CDR3nt: TGTGCCAGCAGCCCCTTTCCAGGAAAGGATACGCAGTATTTT

j_gene: TRBJ2-7
d_gene: NA
abundance: many
v_gene: TRBV5-6
CDR3aa: CASSLGLHYEQYF
CDR3nt: TGTGCCAGCAGCTTGGGACTGCACTACGAGCAGTACTTC

j_gene: TRBJ2-7
d_gene: TRBD2
abundance: many
v_gene: TRBV3-1
CDR3aa: CASSLSPGTTLYEQYF
CDR3nt: TGTGCCAGCAGCCTCAGCCCCGGGACTACCCTATACGAGCAGTACTTC

j_gene: TRBJ1-6
d_gene: NA
abundance: NA
v_gene: TRBV25-1
CDR3aa: CASSAREQRGDNSPLHF
CDR3nt: TGTGCCAGCAGTGCTAGGGAACAACGCGGGGATAATTCACCCCTCCACTTT

j_gene: TRBJ1-2
d_gene: NA
abundance: NA
v_gene: TRBV29-1
CDR3aa: CSVAGGTYYGYTF
CDR3nt: TGCAGCGTAGCGGGAGGAACCTACTATGGCTACACCTTC

j_gene: TRBJ2-1
d_gene: TRBD1
abundance: many
v_gene: TRBV20-1
CDR3aa: CSAIEGAMEQFF
CDR3nt: TGCAGTGCTATTGAGGGGGCAATGGAGCAGTTCTTC

j_gene: TRBJ2-1
d_gene: TRBD1
abundance: many
v_gene: TRBV9
CDR3aa: CASSVGDRLYNEQFF
CDR3nt: TGTGCCAGCAGCGTAGGGGACAGACTCTACAATGAGCAGTTCTTC

j_gene: TRBJ2-1
d_gene: TRBD2
abundance: many
v_gene: TRBV4-3
CDR3aa: CASSQRFPGGAEGSDEQFF
CDR3nt: TGCGCCAGCAGCCAACGTTTCCCGGGGGGGGCGGAAGGGTCCGATGAGCAGTTCTTC

j_gene: TRBJ2-6
d_gene: NA
abundance: NA
v_gene: TRBV5-6
CDR3aa: CASSSGGFSGANVLTF
CDR3nt: TGTGCCAGCAGCTCGGGGGGCTTCTCTGGGGCCAACGTCCTGACTTTC

j_gene: TRBJ2-3
d_gene: TRBD2
abundance: NA
v_gene: TRBV7-9
CDR3aa: CASSEGLAGGPPDTQYF
CDR3nt: TGTGCCAGCAGCGAGGGACTAGCGGGAGGGCCACCAGATACGCAGTATTTT

j_gene: TRBJ2-1
d_gene: NA
abundance: many
v_gene: TRBV6-6
CDR3aa: CASSHSGNSYNEQFF
CDR3nt: TGTGCCAGCAGTCACTCGGGTAACTCGTACAATGAGCAGTTCTTC

j_gene: TRBJ2-7
d_gene: TRBD2
abundance: NA
v_gene: TRBV6-6
CDR3aa: CASRLSGSYEQYF
CDR3nt: TGTGCCAGCAGACTTAGCGGGAGCTACGAGCAGTACTTC

j_gene: TRBJ2-7
d_gene: TRBD2
abundance: NA
v_gene: TRBV27
CDR3aa: CASSHHKREESYGQYF
CDR3nt: TGTGCCAGTTCACACCATAAACGGGAGGAATCCTACGGGCAGTACTTC